This T cell receptor beta chain was recorded in a study of PD-1 blockade in classical Hodgkin lymphoma. As to this clone: Its antigen is undetermined.

General study results and limits: Complete responders' diversity at baseline resembled that of newly diagnosed patients. Patients were excluded if nivolumab began under 1 year after ASCT (the autologous transplant). Newly diagnosed patients were said to have less baseline TCR diversity than healthy donors did.

Time point of the sample: cycle 4 day 1 (C4D1), after less than 7 weeks of nivolumab. All trial patients relapsed after autologous stem cell transplantation. Magnetic negative selection of thawed PBMCs was the method by which CD4+ T cells were purified. The CDR3 loop spans 14 amino acids. The V segment lost 1 base and the J segment 5 bases; nucleotides outside the gene matches: 3. Looked up from germline, CDR1 is SGHNT and CDR2 is YENEEA. TCRdb keeps only in-frame clones here, not all; method: immunoSEQ multiplex PCR. The sample records roughly 29,000 clones, around 85% being singletons. This specimen consisted of CD4+ T cells from blood, obtained before the fourth cycle of nivolumab. This sequence was found in a human donor with classical Hodgkin lymphoma. This chain connects TRBV11-3 to TRBJ2-7; 9 bases are a match to TRBD1. The CDR3 spells CASSLGDRANEQYF. The CDR3 region has the DNA TGTGCCAGCAGCTTAGGGGACAGGGCGAACGAGCAGTACTTC. The full variable domain, completed using reference TRBV11-3 and TRBJ2-7, is EAGVVQSPRYKIIEKKQPVAFWCNPISGHNTLYWYLQNLGQGPELLIRYENEEAVDDSQLPKDRFSAERLKGVDSTLKIQPAELGDSAVYLCASSLGDRANEQYFGPGTRLTVT.